The present T cell receptor beta chain was sequenced within a study of identical twins. Study-wide points: Conclusions were based on cross-sectional statistical analysis, without following the same donors. For monozygotic twins, models underestimated out-of-frame TCR alpha sharing.

The donors were all healthy and Caucasian. This clonotype was detected a few times. Its cognate antigen is unknown. This CDR3 region has 15 residues. The germline V gene has CDR1 PRHDT and CDR2 FYEKMQ (reference sequence). The germline V and J ends were trimmed by 4 bases and 4 bases, with 15 bases remaining between them. One entry per CDR3 protein, called by TCRdb with MiXCR from the 5' RACE reads. Of roughly 470,000 distinct CDR3 sequences listed, approximately 14% were seen once; the top ten hold about 1%. These data were also reused for a study on yellow fever vaccine responses in identical twins.

The chain combines TRBV13 with TRBJ2-3; no reliable D call. Sequencing was performed on CD4+ T cells sorted from blood. The clonotype was recovered from a woman in her late teens or twenties in good health. The CDR3 spells CASSSRASPPDTQYF. The CDR3 bases are TGTGCCAGCAGCTCCCGGGCCTCACCCCCAGATACGCAGTATTTT.